This TCR beta chain stems from a study of early T cells in non-severe SARS-CoV-2 infection. The V end lost 2 bases, the J end lost 6 bases, and 14 bases lay between the germline ends. The CDR3 spans 15 residues. Germline V gene sequence: CDR1 MNHNY, CDR2 SVGAGI (reference sequence). TCRdb reprocessed the 5' RACE reads with MiXCR, giving one entry per CDR3 protein. Here the sample spans around 60,000 distinct CDR3 sequences, 10% to 15% being singletons. The sample holds many counts of this clonotype. The sequenced material came from whole blood. This TCR was recovered from an adult who was a healthcare worker with PCR-confirmed SARS-CoV-2 infection or an uninfected control (not recorded which). The rearrangement uses TRBV6-6 and TRBJ1-5; D is perhaps TRBD1 (5 bases). The CDR3 DNA sequence: TGTGCCAGCAGTTACGGAGGGGCCGGGGGTCAGCCCCAGCATTTT. Translating it yields CASSYGGAGGQPQHF.